This T cell receptor beta chain appears in the sequencing data of a study of shared clonotypes between healthy human individuals (dated by TCRdb to the early 2020s). About the full investigation: The cohort comprised a couple of women and a few men aged 18 to 49 years. To estimate repertoire size and how much clonotypes are shared between individuals, the study performed deep sequencing of blood TCR repertoires from roughly five healthy adults. For each donor, CD4 naive and CD4 memory were each run on three plates, CD8 naive on two plates, and CD8 memory on one plate. To increase sequencing depth and limit assay-specific biases, TCR repertoire library preparation and sequencing were carried out by different laboratories using diverse techniques. Leukapheresis yielded between about 0.9 and 9.5 billion PBMCs per donor.

The germline V and J ends show losses of 8 bases and 8 bases respectively, and no gene match explains 3 bases of the junction. From its cysteine to its phenylalanine, the CDR3 spans 11 amino acids. The only DNA kept is the CDR3, 33 bases in frame from the first base. The germline V gene supplies CDR1 SNHLY and CDR2 FYNNEI. Turning to this clone: The specificity of this receptor is unknown. Per-base quality was not reported, and no clone a single base away is much larger than it.

Donors were healthy HIV-negative adults with no recently reported acute infections or vaccinations. Every donor was a Caucasian adult living in Nashville, Tennessee, USA. Magnetic negative selection was used to enrich CD4+ T cells, after which naive cells were positively selected on CD45RA and the negative fraction became the memory subset. Blood was collected by leukapheresis, and PBMCs were isolated by Ficoll-Histopaque density gradient centrifugation and then cryopreserved in liquid nitrogen vapor phase. Analytical flow cytometry was used to check the purity and quantity of each magnetically sorted T cell population. From each sorted fraction, genomic DNA was isolated and quantified by UV absorbance on a Nanodrop 2000c. Using the deep immunoSEQ assay, TCR CDR3 regions were amplified from genomic DNA by multiplex PCR. Genomic DNA extracted from each cell subset was distributed evenly over all wells of several immunoSEQ 96-well plates, and each plate served as one replicate. Each replicate PCR for sorted subsets received roughly 0.2 ug genomic DNA, equal to tens of thousands of T cell genomes. Purified libraries were quantified with a Qubit 3.0 fluorometer, sized on a Bioanalyzer 2100, and re-quantified with the KAPA Library Quantification kit. Every immunoSEQ 96-well plate was sequenced on a dedicated single-read 150-cycle Illumina NextSeq 550 flow cell. On the authors' methods: The immunoSEQ output contained only junctional sequences without quality scores, so filtering could not match that applied to full-length reads. Sequences were annotated with PyIR, a Python wrapper for IgBLAST v1.9, using IMGT germline references to assign V/J genes and CDR3. Reads were filtered out if the reads had weak V/J assignments (E-value above 1e-6), no CDR3, stop codons, out-of-frame junctions, or ambiguous translated residues. V3J clonotypes were defined as sequences sharing the same inferred V gene, J gene, and CDR3 amino acid sequence. Percentage overlap between repertoires was calculated by dividing the number of shared unique clonotypes by the size of the smaller repertoire. Three approaches were used to assess repertoire richness: RTK rarefaction, the Chao1 estimator, and Recon v2.1 estimates of unobserved clonotypes. OLGA was used to compute generation probabilities for all TCRbeta clonotypes that the gDNA method yielded from several donors. TCRdb took over this immuneACCESS table, retaining in-frame rearrangements with V and J assigned. Such tables are incomplete; in checked studies, under half of the missing clones stem from an unresolved V gene, and the remainder is unexplained. That table furnishes V, J and clone size, whereas the DNA furnished D and trimming. Counted in this sample were millions of clones; roughly 92% of them appeared once. The top ten clonotypes cover about 0.13% of the sample.

The investigation overall reported the following: Rarefaction of sorted-subset datasets indicated incomplete sequencing despite the large sequencing depth. Estimated clonotype richness was generally larger for naive than for memory subsets. Pairwise subsampling led to the expectation that sequencing depth would affect the degree of clonotype sharing among donors. Compared with non-shared clonotypes, clonotypes shared by all four sorted-subset donors had higher generation probabilities. Because the study included only a small number of donors, the genetic and exposure-history diversity represented was limited. Sampling was limited to blood, and TCR repertoires in tissue likely differ from TCR repertoires in blood. About 5% of naive CD4, roughly 3.6% of naive CD8, approximately 2.2% of memory CD4, and approximately 0.39% of memory CD8 clonotypes were shared across a few donors.

The rearranged chain carries TRBV2 and TRBJ2-1; TRBD1 agrees with 7 junctional bases. What was sequenced was naive CD4+ T cells sorted from blood. According to the study, the label for this sample's cell subset or site signals: CD45RA+ positively selected. The receptor's source is a man aged 18 to 29 in good health. CDR3 reads: CASDRDYEQFF. Read as DNA, the sequence is TGTGCCAGCGACAGGGATTATGAGCAGTTCTTC.